The T cell receptor (beta chain) described here comes from a study of T cells of healthy individuals. TCRdb re-analysed the 5' RACE reads in MiXCR, keeping a single row per CDR3 protein. The sample contains 63,000 or so distinct CDR3 sequences, about 16% of which appear only once. This clonotype was found many times. CDR3 length: 14 amino acids. Germline trimming cut 5 bases from V and 4 bases from J; bases unmatched to any gene: 10. Germline V gene data show CDR1 as DFQATT and CDR2 as SNEGSKA (reference sequence). The TCR originated in a human donor in good health. V gene TRBV20-1 combines with J gene TRBJ1-1, with 7 positions matching TRBD1. This CDR3 is CSAPRTGDRTEAFF. In nucleotides, the CDR3 is TGCAGTGCTCCTCGTACAGGGGACCGCACTGAAGCTTTCTTT.